This T cell receptor (beta chain) was recorded in a study of cytomegalovirus exposure and HLA in healthy donors. Unrecorded immune exposures were likely, despite nominal health at sampling. The V gene's germline CDR1 is SGHDT and CDR2 YYEEEE. The CDR3 sequence is 17 residues long. J gave up 2 bases and V 0 bases, and 8 bases lay outside the gene matches. The PCR used 60 Vbeta and 13 Jbeta primers. Using immunoSEQ multiplex PCR, the repertoire was profiled, and TCRdb retains in-frame clones only, with some absent. Of approximately 54,000 clones in the sample, about four fifths were seen once. In the case of this clone: No antigen is known for it.

Whole-study results and caveats: For cytomegalovirus status, the classifier reportedly gave diagnoses with high specificity and sensitivity. A later analysis reportedly found that, within productive TCRs, an Asian-associated ancestry cluster had fewer N-insertions than the mean observed across the roughly 700 donors. According to the study, around 150 TCR beta chains were cytomegalovirus-associated.

Sequencing input: PBMCs. The chain recombines TRBV5-6 with TRBJ2-3, with 8 bases aligning to TRBD2. This clonotype was sampled from a woman aged 18 to 35 in good health and CMV-seronegative. The CDR3 region is CASSLGPAGASTDTQYF. CDR3 bases: TGTGCCAGCAGCTTGGGTCCAGCGGGAGCCTCCACAGATACGCAGTATTTT.